The 27 T cell receptor beta chains given below trace back to one sample, sequenced in a study of blood T cells in healthy people across ages. A second 7 to 11 cycle PCR used barcoded and J-beta primers. TCRdb re-derived calls from the 5' RACE reads in MiXCR, one entry per CDR3 protein. The data hold over 1,500,000 distinct CDR3 sequences, with 49% observed a single time. Sequencing was carried out using blood. These TCRs come from a woman aged 40 to 50 in good health.

V and J are TRBV5-1 and TRBJ1-4; D remains unclear. Trimming took 3 bases from V and 8 from J, leaving 14 bases between them. Germline CDR1 and CDR2: SGHRS and YFSETQ. The CDR3 is made up of 14 amino acids. CDR3 sequence (DNA): TGCGCCAGCAGCTCGGCCGTGGATGGGGAAAAACTGTTTTTT. Protein product: CASSSAVDGEKLFF.

In its sample, this clonotype was seen a few times. This chain connects TRBV20-1 to TRBJ2-5, with TRBD1 identical over 9 bases. The assigned J gene may be wrong: the sequence end matches TRBJ2-7 better. Germline V gene data show CDR1 as DFQATT and CDR2 as SNEGSKA (reference sequence). The CDR3 has 14 amino acids. The CDR3 DNA follows: TGCAGTGCCACCTCCGGGACAGGGATCTACGAGCAGTACTTC. Residues: CSATSGTGIYEQYF.

This rearrangement joins TRBV7-8 to TRBJ1-6; TRBD1 aligns across 7 bases. The CDR3 runs to 16 residues. Germline values: CDR1 SGHVS, CDR2 FQNEAQ. V lost 5 bases and J lost 6; bases outside the gene matches: 10. Here the CDR3 reads CASSAGTAQTNSPLHF. The CDR3 DNA is TGTGCCAGCAGCGCCGGGACAGCGCAAACTAATTCACCCCTCCACTTT.

The chain has TRBV11-3 and TRBJ2-3, with D uncertain. The CDR3 runs 17 residues. Trimming removed 1 base at V and 6 bases at J, with 20 bases between. Germline CDR1 reads SGHNT; CDR2 reads YENEEA. CDR3 amino acids: CASSLGGSGGGRDTQYF. The CDR3 DNA sequence: TGTGCCAGCAGCTTAGGCGGCTCAGGTGGCGGAAGGGATACGCAGTATTTT.

The V gene is TRBV4-3, the J gene TRBJ2-7; D remains ambiguous. Trimming removed 4 bases at V and 7 bases at J, with 17 bases between. Per germline, CDR1 LGHNA and CDR2 YSLEER. The CDR3 runs to 14 residues. CDR3 bases: TGCGCCAGCAGCCCCGGTCCAGCTTGGAATGAGCAGTACTTC. Translating gives CASSPGPAWNEQYF.

The rearrangement links TRBV6-2 or TRBV6-3 to TRBJ1-2; 7 nucleotides agree with TRBD1. The germline gives CDR1 MNHEY, CDR2 SVGEGT. This CDR3 has 13 residues. The V segment lost 4 bases and the J segment 6 bases; nucleotides outside the gene matches: 5. The CDR3 reads CASSSLGQHGYTF. In nucleotides, the CDR3 is TGTGCCAGCAGTTCCCTGGGACAGCATGGCTACACCTTC.

The rearrangement uses TRBV4-1 and TRBJ2-1, with 9 bases matching TRBD2. In germline, CDR1 is MGHRA, CDR2 YSYEKL. CDR3 length equals 24 residues. V dropped 3 bases and J dropped 0; count of bases not matched to a gene: 27. The CDR3 here is CASSHGAAFGASGEGASSYNEQFF. The CDR3 coding sequence is TGCGCCAGCAGCCACGGAGCCGCTTTTGGGGCTAGCGGGGAGGGTGCTAGCTCCTACAATGAGCAGTTCTTC.

The V gene is TRBV12-3 or TRBV12-4, the J gene TRBJ2-3; 7 bases match TRBD1. The CDR3 has 13 amino acids. J was trimmed by 0 bases and V by 10 bases; bases with no gene match: 4. The CDR3 loop reads CATTQGSTDTQYF. CDR3 coding DNA: TGTGCCACCACACAGGGGAGCACAGATACGCAGTATTTT.

In its sample, this clonotype was seen a few times. This chain links TRBV6-6 with TRBJ1-5; D possibly corresponds to TRBD1 (6 bases). V was clipped by 2 bases and J by 6 bases, with 17 bases between them. Germline CDR1 reads MNHNY; CDR2 reads SVGAGI (reference sequence). CDR3 length equals 16 residues. The DNA for the CDR3 is TGTGCCAGCAGTTACGGTCCCCCGGGGGGCAGTCAGCCCCAGCATTTT. Translating it yields CASSYGPPGGSQPQHF.

The V and J genes are TRBV4-1 and TRBJ2-1, with 9 bases identical to TRBD2. Near its end, the DNA agrees better with TRBJ2-7, so the J call may be wrong. CDR1 and CDR2 (germline): MGHRA, YSYEKL. The CDR3 totals 16 residues. CDR3 DNA sequence: TGCGCCAGCAGCCCGGGACTAGCCGTCTCCTACAATGAGCAGTACTTC. Amino acid sequence: CASSPGLAVSYNEQYF.

The chain recombines TRBV6-1 with TRBJ2-3; D is possibly TRBD2 (7 bases). V lost 6 bases, J lost 2 bases, and 24 bases lay in between. In germline, CDR1 is MNHNS, CDR2 SASEGT. CDR3 length: 18 amino acids. The CDR3: CASSQKIGGGRSTDTQYF. The CDR3 region has the DNA TGTGCCAGCAGCCAAAAGATTGGGGGGGGCCGTTCCACAGATACGCAGTATTTT.

The chain couples TRBV28 to TRBJ2-2; 10 bases are a match to TRBD1. This CDR3 region has 19 residues. CDR1 and CDR2 (germline): MDHEN, SYDVKM. J gave up 0 bases and V 9 bases, and 16 bases lay outside the gene matches. CDR3 bases: TGTGCCAGACAAGAACCCGGGACAGGGGTGTGTCCGAACACCGGGGAGCTGTTTTTT. It translates to CARQEPGTGVCPNTGELFF.

The chain combines TRBV20-1 with TRBJ1-2; 7 bases line up with TRBD1. This CDR3 contains 14 residues. Per germline, CDR1 DFQATT and CDR2 SNEGSKA (reference sequence). V trimming: 4 bases; J trimming: 4 bases; junction bases outside the gene matches: 9. The CDR3 DNA follows: TGCAGTGCTACCCTGACGACAGGGACCTATGGCTACACCTTC. Amino acids: CSATLTTGTYGYTF.

The genes are TRBV24-1 and TRBJ2-3, with no clear D. The V gene's germline CDR1 is KGHDR and CDR2 SFDVKD. Trimming took 5 bases from V and 9 from J, leaving 8 bases between them. This CDR3 comprises 11 residues. The CDR3 DNA sequence: TGTGCCACCAGTGTACAGAGGACGCAGTATTTT. Translated: CATSVQRTQYF.

The chain combines TRBV7-2 with TRBJ1-2; D call uncertain. Germline-derived CDR1 and CDR2 are SGHTA and FQGNSA. The CDR3 totals 12 residues. The germline V and J ends were trimmed by 6 bases and 3 bases, with 8 bases remaining between them. For the CDR3, the DNA is TGTGCCAGCAGAGAGTCTCACTATGGCTACACCTTC. Encoded protein: CASRESHYGYTF.

This clonotype has just a few counts. V is TRBV27 and J is TRBJ2-3; D gene ambiguous. Germline V CDR1 and CDR2: MNHEY, SMNVEV (reference sequence). CDR3 length: 15 amino acids. The V end lost 0 bases, the J end lost 6 bases, and 13 bases lay between the germline ends. The CDR3 DNA sequence: TGTGCCAGCAGTTTATCCACAGTGTACGCTGATACGCAGTATTTT. Amino acids: CASSLSTVYADTQYF.

The chain combines TRBV3-1 with TRBJ1-6; no clear D gene. Germline CDR1 LGHDT, CDR2 YNNKEL (reference sequence). The V end was cut by 6 bases, the J end by 4 bases, with 13 bases between. The CDR3 loop spans 15 amino acids. CDR3 bases: TGTGCCAGCAGTCGGGAGCAGTTTTATAATTCACCCCTCCACTTT. This sequence encodes CASSREQFYNSPLHF.

CDR3 in amino acids: CASSPGTSPNYEQYF. CDR3 nucleotide sequence: TGTGCCAGCAGCCCGGGGACCTCCCCCAACTACGAGCAGTACTTC. The rearrangement joins TRBV7-9 to TRBJ2-4, with D possibly called TRBD1 or TRBD2 (5 bases each). The J call may be in error: the DNA end matches TRBJ2-7 better. Germline V gene data show CDR1 as SEHNR and CDR2 as FQNEAQ (reference sequence). This CDR3 region has 15 residues.

The chain recombines TRBV29-1 with TRBJ2-5; the match to TRBD1 covers 7 bases. CDR3 size: 13 residues. The germline V gene encodes CDR1 SQVTM and CDR2 ANQGSEA. V was clipped by 7 bases and J by 4 bases; unmatched bases: 9. The CDR3 here is CSDYRGAPETQYF. The CDR3 nucleotides read TGCAGCGACTACAGGGGCGCCCCAGAGACCCAGTACTTC.

With regard to this clonotype: It may be a read error: a sequence one base away is much more abundant. This chain uses TRBV14 with TRBJ2-5; tentative D call: TRBD1 (5 bases). The J call may be wrong; the DNA end is better matched by TRBJ2-1. The CDR3 runs 13 residues. Germline V gives CDR1 SGHDN, CDR2 FVKESK. The CDR3 protein is CASSQVTGRTQFF. The CDR3 DNA follows: TGTGCCAGCAGCCAAGTTACAGGCCGGACCCAGTTCTTC.

This clonotype was detected many times. The chain combines TRBV29-1 with TRBJ2-7; 8 nucleotides line up with TRBD1. V shed 3 bases, J shed 2 bases, and the junction held 3 bases outside the gene matches. The CDR3 has 13 amino acids. CDR1 is SQVTM, CDR2 ANQGSEA, per germline. The CDR3: CSVEGTGAYEQYF. The CDR3 DNA follows: TGCAGCGTTGAGGGGACAGGAGCCTACGAGCAGTACTTC.

This sequence joins TRBV29-1 and TRBJ1-2; TRBD1 agrees at 7 bases. The CDR3 runs 12 residues. J gave up 3 bases and V 3 bases, and 1 base lay outside the gene matches. Germline CDR1 is SQVTM and CDR2 is ANQGSEA. CDR3 nucleotide sequence: TGCAGCGTTGAGGGACAGTACTATGGCTACACCTTC. Amino acids: CSVEGQYYGYTF.

The chain couples TRBV6-5 to TRBJ2-7; D may correspond to TRBD1 or TRBD2 (6 bases each). Trimming stripped 11 bases from V and 1 base from J, with 12 bases between. The CDR3 has 12 amino acids. Looked up from germline, CDR1 is MNHEY and CDR2 is SVGAGI. CDR3 DNA sequence: TGTGCCGCGAGGGGGACTTCCTACGAGCAGTACTTC. It encodes CAARGTSYEQYF.

The chain couples TRBV7-2 to TRBJ1-2; D remains ambiguous. Per the germline V gene, CDR1 is SGHTA and CDR2 is FQGNSA. Trimming cost V 0 bases and J 7 bases, with 3 bases left between them. This CDR3 comprises 11 residues. CDR3 in DNA: TGTGCCAGCAGCTTAGCTCCTGGCTACACCTTC. It codes for CASSLAPGYTF. The full variable domain, completed using reference TRBV7-2 and TRBJ1-2, is GAGVSQSPSNKVTEKGKDVELRCDPISGHTALYWYRQSLGQGLEFLIYFQGNSAPDKSGLPSDRFSAERTGGSVSTLTIQRTQQEDSAVYLCASSLAPGYTFGSGTRLTVV.

This rearrangement joins TRBV7-2 to TRBJ2-4; no clear D. The end of the DNA fits TRBJ2-5 better, so the J call may be wrong. The germline CDR1 and CDR2 sequences are SGHTA and FQGNSA. The CDR3 has 15 residues. The CDR3 sequence: CASSYSPRNAETQYF. DNA for the CDR3: TGTGCCAGCAGCTATTCTCCCCGCAATGCCGAGACCCAGTACTTC.

V and J are TRBV7-2 and TRBJ1-1; D is ambiguous. This CDR3 spans 15 amino acids. The germline gives CDR1 SGHTA, CDR2 FQGNSA. V was shortened by 1 base and J by 1 base, with 10 bases between the two germline ends. CDR3 sequence (DNA): TGTGCCAGCAGCTTAGGAGGAGATTCGAACACTGAAGCTTTCTTT. Translation gives CASSLGGDSNTEAFF. Drawing the rest from reference TRBV7-2 and TRBJ1-1, the complete variable domain is GAGVSQSPSNKVTEKGKDVELRCDPISGHTALYWYRQSLGQGLEFLIYFQGNSAPDKSGLPSDRFSAERTGGSVSTLTIQRTQQEDSAVYLCASSLGGDSNTEAFFGQGTRLTVV.

V and J are TRBV28 and TRBJ2-7, with D tentatively TRBD1 (7 bases). This CDR3 region has 14 residues. Germline-derived CDR1 and CDR2 are MDHEN and SYDVKM. V lost 5 bases to trimming and J lost 3 bases, with 14 bases between them. The CDR3 reads CASSQGDFYYEQYF. In DNA, the CDR3 is TGTGCCAGCAGTCAGGGGGACTTTTACTACGAGCAGTACTTC.